The sequence of this T cell receptor beta chain was determined in a study of T-cell memory formation after mild COVID-19. At the level of the study: TCR clusters were mostly donor specific. Regarding the study as a whole: Memory cells collected pre-infection included some clones that later responded, suggesting cross-reactive memory joined. For contracting clones, CD4+ ones sat mainly in CM and EM, CD8+ in EMRA.

TCRdb ran MiXCR on the 5' RACE reads and lists one entry per CDR3 protein. The profile covers fewer than 500,000 distinct CDR3 sequences, with about 23% appearing a single time and under 15% taken by the ten largest. This clonotype has a handful of counts. What it recognizes is unknown. This TCR came from an adult woman who had mild COVID-19 (a few samples of this study predate the infection). Cell type and time point are not known. Sequenced: PBMCs or a T cell subset sorted from them (not recorded which).

The CDR3 region is CASSLPPQETYTF. CDR3 bases: TGTGCCAGCAGTCTCCCGCCCCAAGAGACCTACACCTTC. J is TRBJ1-2 and V is TRBV12-3 or TRBV12-4; D gene uncertain. V lost 5 bases and J lost 10, with 17 bases in between. The CDR3 spans 13 residues.